The rows below give T cell receptor beta chains drawn from one sample of a study of T-cell memory formation after mild COVID-19. TCRdb redid the calling of the 5' RACE reads with MiXCR, one entry per CDR3 protein. The data show some 290,000 distinct CDR3 sequences, 16% seen once. The sample taken for sequencing was PBMCs or a T cell subset sorted from them (not recorded which). These receptor sequences come from a man aged 18 to 29 who had mild COVID-19 (a few samples of this study predate the infection). Cell type and time point are not known. CDR3s include the opening cysteine and the closing phenylalanine or tryptophan. Fields, in order: D gene, V gene, J gene, clone size, CDR3 DNA, CDR3 protein. A D gene is named only where the DNA matches it firmly. Some rows have no size entry. The others give once, few or many, or a class for an expanded clone.

d_call: -
v_call: TRBV29-1
j_call: TRBJ1-1
clone_size: -
cdr3_nt: TGCAGCGTTTATCTATTGGGGAGGGCTTTCTTT
cdr3_aa: CSVYLLGRAFF

d_call: TRBD1
v_call: TRBV5-1
j_call: TRBJ2-7
clone_size: -
cdr3_nt: TGCGCCAGCAGCTTGATAGAACAGGGGAGCAACGAGCAGTACTTC
cdr3_aa: CASSLIEQGSNEQYF

d_call: TRBD1
v_call: TRBV7-2
j_call: TRBJ1-5
clone_size: -
cdr3_nt: TGTGCCAGCAGCTTCACAGGGGCAGATCAGCCCCAGCATTTT
cdr3_aa: CASSFTGADQPQHF

d_call: TRBD1
v_call: TRBV7-9
j_call: TRBJ1-5
clone_size: -
cdr3_nt: TGTGCCAGCAGCTTTACAGGGGAAAATCAGCCCCAGCATTTT
cdr3_aa: CASSFTGENQPQHF

d_call: -
v_call: TRBV12-1
j_call: TRBJ1-5
clone_size: -
cdr3_nt: TGTGCCAGCAGCGCCAAGGGACAGGGGGTTTTGAGCAATCAGCCCCAGCATTTT
cdr3_aa: CASSAKGQGVLSNQPQHF

d_call: TRBD1
v_call: TRBV9
j_call: TRBJ1-6
clone_size: few
cdr3_nt: TGTGCCAGCAGCGACCAGACAGGGGGCCGGTCACCCCTCCACTTT
cdr3_aa: CASSDQTGGRSPLHF

d_call: -
v_call: TRBV7-2
j_call: TRBJ2-7
clone_size: many
cdr3_nt: TGTGCCAGCAGCCTAAAATGGGGCACAACCTACGAGCAGTACTTC
cdr3_aa: CASSLKWGTTYEQYF

d_call: -
v_call: TRBV12-3/TRBV12-4
j_call: TRBJ2-2
clone_size: many
cdr3_nt: TGTGCCAGCAGCCCCGGGGGCACCGGGGAGCTGTTTTTT
cdr3_aa: CASSPGGTGELFF

d_call: -
v_call: TRBV29-1
j_call: TRBJ2-1
clone_size: few
cdr3_nt: TGCAGCGTTGAAACGGGTCTCCTTGGCTACAATGAGCAGTTCTTC
cdr3_aa: CSVETGLLGYNEQFF

d_call: TRBD2
v_call: TRBV7-6
j_call: TRBJ2-5
clone_size: few
cdr3_nt: TGTGCCAGCAGCTTAGCGGCGGGGGGGCCGGGAAAGACCCAGTACTTC
cdr3_aa: CASSLAAGGPGKTQYF

d_call: -
v_call: TRBV20-1
j_call: TRBJ2-5
clone_size: -
cdr3_nt: TGCAGTGCTAGAGATCCTAGGGCAGCCCAAGAGACCCAGTACTTC
cdr3_aa: CSARDPRAAQETQYF

d_call: -
v_call: TRBV2
j_call: TRBJ1-1
clone_size: -
cdr3_nt: TGTGCCAGCAGGGGAGGGGCCCGGGACACTGAAGCTTTCTTT
cdr3_aa: CASRGGARDTEAFF

d_call: TRBD1
v_call: TRBV7-9
j_call: TRBJ1-6
clone_size: -
cdr3_nt: TGTGCCAGCAGCAATCGGGACAGGGACGGATCACCCCTCCACTTT
cdr3_aa: CASSNRDRDGSPLHF